Below, 24 T cell receptor beta chains from the same sample are listed, as sequenced in a study of T-cell memory formation after mild COVID-19. A single record per CDR3 protein comes from TCRdb applying MiXCR to the 5' RACE reads. The table includes 200,000 to 300,000 distinct CDR3 sequences, 16% detected once. Material: PBMCs or a T cell subset sorted from them (not recorded which). All receptors derive from a man aged 18 to 29 who had mild COVID-19 (a few samples of this study predate the infection). Cell type and time point are not known.

Ten or more counts support this clonotype. This chain links TRBV11-2 with TRBJ2-7; either TRBD1 or TRBD2 may supply D (5 bases each). V lost 5 bases and J lost 2, with 13 bases in between. The CDR3 runs 14 residues. Per germline, CDR1 SGHAT and CDR2 FQNNGV. CDR3: CASSPRDRAYEQYF. Here the CDR3 DNA reads TGTGCCAGCAGCCCCCGGGACCGCGCCTACGAGCAGTACTTC.

The V gene is TRBV28, the J gene TRBJ2-3; TRBD2 matches 7 bases. Germline values: CDR1 MDHEN, CDR2 SYDVKM. With V trimmed by 6 bases and J by 2 bases, 5 bases remained unmatched. The CDR3 runs to 14 residues. This CDR3 reads CASRSTSDTDTQYF. The CDR3 DNA sequence: TGTGCCAGCAGGTCTACTAGCGACACAGATACGCAGTATTTT.

This chain uses TRBV7-2 with TRBJ2-5; weak D call: TRBD1 (5 bases). This CDR3 is 15 amino acids long. V gave up 5 bases and J gave up 4 bases, with 17 bases separating them. Germline CDR1 reads SGHTA; CDR2 reads FQGNSA. The CDR3 loop reads CASSAGYLAAETQYF. CDR3 nucleotides: TGTGCCAGCAGCGCAGGGTACCTTGCGGCAGAGACCCAGTACTTC.

At least ten counts were recorded for this clonotype. This chain connects TRBV5-1 to TRBJ1-1; unclear D gene. Germline CDR1 SGHRS, CDR2 YFSETQ. The CDR3 is 13 amino acids. V was trimmed by 4 bases and J by 1 base, leaving 8 bases between them. Written as DNA, the CDR3 is TGCGCCAGCAGCCAGGAATCGAACACTGAAGCTTTCTTT. Protein: CASSQESNTEAFF.

The chain carries TRBV29-1 and TRBJ2-5; D uncertain. The CDR3 has 13 residues. V lost 3 bases, J lost 5 bases, and 13 bases lay in between. Germline V CDR1 and CDR2: SQVTM, ANQGSEA. The DNA of the CDR3 is TGCAGCGTTGATTTGGGGTTAGAGGAGACCCAGTACTTC. This codes for CSVDLGLEETQYF.

The chain is built from TRBV4-3 and TRBJ2-3; D is perhaps TRBD2 (6 bases). The CDR3 covers 15 residues. Germline lookup yields CDR1 LGHNA and CDR2 YSLEER. V was trimmed by 1 base and J by 6 bases, leaving 14 bases between them. The DNA for the CDR3 is TGCGCCAGCAGCCAAGTGGGAGTTGGGGGGGATACGCAGTATTTT. Encoded protein: CASSQVGVGGDTQYF.

This clonotype has at least ten counts. The J gene is TRBJ2-3, the V gene TRBV5-6; TRBD1 might be the D (6 bases). CDR1 and CDR2 from the germline V gene are SGHDT and YYEEEE. The CDR3 consists of 14 residues. V was pared by 7 bases and J by 6 bases, with 18 bases between. CDR3 sequence (DNA): TGTGCCAGCTATCCACAGGGTCATTTGGATACGCAGTATTTT. Translation: CASYPQGHLDTQYF.

J is TRBJ1-1 and V is TRBV5-6; the D gene is possibly TRBD1 (5 bases). Between the trimmed V and J ends, which lost 7 bases and 7 bases, there was a span of 14 bases. The CDR3 length is 12 residues. The germline CDR1 and CDR2 sequences are SGHDT and YYEEEE. The CDR3 DNA follows: TGTGCCAGCGGCAGGGAGTCGGATGAAGCTTTCTTT. Encoded protein: CASGRESDEAFF.

This clonotype was seen a few times. In DNA form, the CDR3 reads TGTGCCAGCGGACGGAAGGGCTATGGCTACACCTTC. Protein: CASGRKGYGYTF. The chain carries TRBV6-6 and TRBJ1-2; no clear D gene. Deletions cut 8 bases from V and 4 bases from J, with 11 bases between. Germline values: CDR1 MNHNY, CDR2 SVGAGI (reference sequence). The CDR3 extends over 12 amino acids.

V gene TRBV10-3 combines with J gene TRBJ2-1, with D perhaps matching TRBD2 (6 bases). Germline V gives CDR1 ENHRY, CDR2 SYGVKD. This CDR3 comprises 14 residues. Deletions cut 7 bases from V and 8 bases from J, with 18 bases between. The CDR3 DNA follows: TGTGCCATCACCGACCGGGAGAACGGGGATGAGCAGTTCTTC. It translates to CAITDRENGDEQFF.

This clonotype has more than one count but fewer than ten. The chain is built from TRBV7-2 and TRBJ2-1; D unresolved. Trimming took off 5 bases at V and 0 bases at J, with 11 bases between the two ends. The CDR3 totals 15 residues. From germline, CDR1 is SGHTA and CDR2 FQGNSA. CDR3 amino acids: CASSLSRSSYNEQFF. The CDR3 bases are TGTGCCAGCAGCCTTAGCCGTAGCTCCTACAATGAGCAGTTCTTC.

The chain has TRBV5-5 and TRBJ1-2; tentatively, D is TRBD1 (5 bases). Looked up from germline, CDR1 is SGHKS and CDR2 is YYEKEE (reference sequence). The V gene lost 4 bases and the J gene lost 4 bases, with 14 bases spanning the gap. This CDR3 is built from 14 residues. CDR3 sequence (DNA): TGTGCCAGCAGCGGGGGAGGGTTGAGCTATGGCTACACCTTC. Translation: CASSGGGLSYGYTF. The whole variable domain, remainder taken from reference TRBV5-5 and TRBJ1-2, is DAGVTQSPTHLIKTRGQQVTLRCSPISGHKSVSWYQQVLGQGPQFIFQYYEKEERGRGNFPDRFSARQFPNYSSELNVNALLLGDSALYLCASSGGGLSYGYTFGSGTRLTVV.

This clonotype has more than one count but fewer than ten. This chain connects TRBV6-6 to TRBJ1-2; D remains unclear. Trimming took off 0 bases at V and 6 bases at J, with 11 bases between the two ends. The CDR3 spans 14 residues. Germline V gives CDR1 MNHNY, CDR2 SVGAGI (reference sequence). The CDR3 is CASSYSPGLDGYTF. The CDR3 DNA is TGTGCCAGCAGTTACTCCCCAGGACTGGATGGCTACACCTTC.

The sample holds a few counts of this clonotype. The chain carries TRBV6-2 or TRBV6-3 and TRBJ1-2; D might be TRBD1 (6 bases). Per the germline V gene, CDR1 is MNHEY and CDR2 is SVGEGT. The CDR3 has 16 amino acids. V lost 5 bases and J lost 4, with 20 bases in between. CDR3 sequence reads: CASSGDKLRLTYGYTF. The CDR3, as DNA: TGTGCCAGCAGTGGGGACAAGCTCCGACTGACCTATGGCTACACCTTC.

The chain joins TRBV5-4 to TRBJ2-3; the D gene is possibly TRBD1 (6 bases). In germline, CDR1 is SGHNT, CDR2 YYREEE (reference sequence). V was trimmed by 4 bases and J by 1 base, leaving 19 bases between them. There are 17 residues in the CDR3. The CDR3 spells CASSQPAGVRGTDTQYF. The CDR3 nucleotides read TGTGCCAGCAGCCAACCTGCAGGGGTGCGGGGCACAGATACGCAGTATTTT.

The table lists this clonotype with a few counts. The chain links TRBV2 to TRBJ1-5; 8 bases are a match to TRBD1. The CDR3 covers 15 residues. Trimming took 2 bases from V and 3 from J; bases not matched to a gene: 3. Germline assignment: CDR1 SNHLY and CDR2 FYNNEI. CDR3 in amino acids: CASSENRGNNQPQHF. Here the CDR3 DNA reads TGTGCCAGCAGTGAAAACAGGGGGAACAATCAGCCCCAGCATTTT.

The chain uses TRBV7-6 and TRBJ1-2; no clear D gene. Trimming took 4 bases from V and 5 from J, leaving 11 bases between them. The CDR3 covers 13 residues. Germline V gene data show CDR1 as SGHVS and CDR2 as FNYEAQ. CDR3 sequence reads: CASSSSGFYGYTF. CDR3 nucleotides: TGTGCCAGCAGCTCATCTGGGTTTTATGGCTACACCTTC.

The CDR3 nucleotides are TGTGCCAGCAGCTTAGGCCGGACAGGGGGAGTCAATGAGCAGTTCTTC. Translating it yields CASSLGRTGGVNEQFF. The chain employs TRBV7-9 and TRBJ2-1; 10 bases fit TRBD1. CDR1 is SEHNR and CDR2 is FQNEAQ in the germline V gene (reference sequence). The CDR3 totals 16 residues. The V segment lost 1 base and the J segment 6 bases; nucleotides outside the gene matches: 6.

The chain employs TRBV7-2 and TRBJ2-1; 12 bases fit TRBD2. The junction had 8 bases not matched to a gene; V was cut back by 5 bases and J by 0 bases. CDR1 and CDR2 from the germline V gene are SGHTA and FQGNSA. The CDR3 has 18 amino acids. The CDR3 protein is CASSPGLAGKSSYNEQFF. The DNA for the CDR3 is TGTGCCAGCAGCCCCGGACTAGCGGGGAAGAGCTCCTACAATGAGCAGTTCTTC.

This clonotype was observed once. V and J are TRBV15 and TRBJ1-5, with D perhaps matching TRBD1 (6 bases). The CDR3 sequence is 13 residues long. Germline-derived CDR1 and CDR2 are LNHNV and YYDKDF (reference sequence). V shed 6 bases and J shed 7 bases, with 13 bases lying between them. In DNA, the CDR3 is TGTGCCACCAGTGGGCGGGGGCAGCAGCCCCAGCATTTT. Translating it yields CATSGRGQQPQHF.

A few counts support this clonotype. J is TRBJ2-3 and V is TRBV18; 9 nucleotides align to TRBD2. This CDR3 is 16 amino acids long. Trimming at V came to 3 bases and at J to 2 bases, leaving 6 bases not matched to a gene. Germline CDR1 reads KGHSH; CDR2 reads LQKENI. For the CDR3, the DNA is TGTGCCAGCTCACCCTTAAGCGGGGGGATCACAGATACGCAGTATTTT. Translating gives CASSPLSGGITDTQYF. The full variable domain, in which reference TRBV18 and TRBJ2-3 provide the parts outside the CDR3, is NAGVMQNPRHLVRRRGQEARLRCSPMKGHSHVYWYRQLPEEGLKFMVYLQKENIIDESGMPKERFSAEFPKEGPSILRIQQVVRGDSAAYFCASSPLSGGITDTQYFGPGTRLTVL.

This chain uses TRBV7-8 with TRBJ2-7, with D uncertain. This CDR3 has 14 residues. Germline V CDR1 and CDR2: SGHVS, FQNEAQ. V dropped 5 bases and J dropped 2 bases, with 13 bases sitting between them. This chain's CDR3 is CASSPWVGAYEQYF. Here the CDR3 DNA reads TGTGCCAGCAGCCCGTGGGTGGGTGCCTACGAGCAGTACTTC.

The J gene is TRBJ2-2, the V gene TRBV6-5; 11 positions match TRBD2. With V trimmed by 6 bases and J by 7 bases, 10 bases remained unmatched. Germline V CDR1 and CDR2: MNHEY, SVGAGI. The CDR3 loop spans 16 amino acids. The CDR3 nucleotides are TGTGCCAGCAGGAGGATCACTAGCGGGGGCCACGGGGAGCTGTTTTTT. Translation gives CASRRITSGGHGELFF.

This clonotype came up a few times. The chain carries TRBV9 and TRBJ1-3; D remains unclear. This CDR3 spans 16 amino acids. Germline V gene data show CDR1 as SGDLS and CDR2 as YYNGEE. V dropped 0 bases and J dropped 0 bases, with 10 bases sitting between them. CDR3 sequence: CASSVDPESSGNTIYF. In DNA, the CDR3 is TGTGCCAGCAGCGTAGACCCAGAAAGCTCTGGAAACACCATATATTTT.